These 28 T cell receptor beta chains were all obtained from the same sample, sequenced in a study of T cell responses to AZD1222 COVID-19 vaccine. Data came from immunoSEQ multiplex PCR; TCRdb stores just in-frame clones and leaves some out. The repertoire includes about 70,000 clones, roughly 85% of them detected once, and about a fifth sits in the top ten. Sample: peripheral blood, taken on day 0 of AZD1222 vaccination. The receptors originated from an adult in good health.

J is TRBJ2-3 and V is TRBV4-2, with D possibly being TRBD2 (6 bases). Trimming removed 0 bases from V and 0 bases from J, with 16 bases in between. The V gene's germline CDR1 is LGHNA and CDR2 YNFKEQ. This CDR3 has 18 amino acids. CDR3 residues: CASSQDATRETSTDTQYF. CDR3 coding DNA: TGTGCCAGCAGCCAAGATGCGACTAGGGAGACTAGCACAGATACGCAGTATTTT.

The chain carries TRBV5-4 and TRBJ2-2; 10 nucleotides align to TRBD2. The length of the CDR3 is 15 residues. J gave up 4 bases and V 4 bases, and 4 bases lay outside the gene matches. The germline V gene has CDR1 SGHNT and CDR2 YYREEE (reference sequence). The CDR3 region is CASSHSGRSTGELFF. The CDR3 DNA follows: TGTGCCAGCAGCCATAGCGGGAGGTCCACCGGGGAGCTGTTTTTT. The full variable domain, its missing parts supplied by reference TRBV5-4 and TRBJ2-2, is ETGVTQSPTHLIKTRGQQVTLRCSSQSGHNTVSWYQQALGQGPQFIFQYYREEENGRGNFPPRFSGLQFPNYSSELNVNALELDDSALYLCASSHSGRSTGELFFGEGSRLTVL.

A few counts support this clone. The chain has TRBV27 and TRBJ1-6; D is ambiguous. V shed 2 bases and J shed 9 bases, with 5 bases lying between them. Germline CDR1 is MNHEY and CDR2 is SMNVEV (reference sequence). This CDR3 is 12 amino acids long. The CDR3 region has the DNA TGTGCCAGCAGTTTAGGAGCTTCACCCCTCCACTTT. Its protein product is CASSLGASPLHF.

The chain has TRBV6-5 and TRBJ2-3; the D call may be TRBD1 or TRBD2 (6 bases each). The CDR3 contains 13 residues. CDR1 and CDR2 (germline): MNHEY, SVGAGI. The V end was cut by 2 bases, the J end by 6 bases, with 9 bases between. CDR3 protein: CASSYGGLDTQYF. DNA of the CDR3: TGTGCCAGCAGTTACGGGGGGCTGGATACGCAGTATTTT.

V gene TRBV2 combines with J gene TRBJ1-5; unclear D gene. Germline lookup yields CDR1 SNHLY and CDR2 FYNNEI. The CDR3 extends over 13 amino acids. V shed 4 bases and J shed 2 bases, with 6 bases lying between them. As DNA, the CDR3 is TGTGCCAGCAGTGTCCCCCGCAATCAGCCCCAGCATTTT. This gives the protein CASSVPRNQPQHF.

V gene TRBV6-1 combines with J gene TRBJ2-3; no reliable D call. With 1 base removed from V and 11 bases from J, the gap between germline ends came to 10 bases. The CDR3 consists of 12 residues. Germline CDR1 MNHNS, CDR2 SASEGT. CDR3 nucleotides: TGTGCCAGCAGTGAAGGGATCTCGAGGCAGTATTTT. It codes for CASSEGISRQYF.

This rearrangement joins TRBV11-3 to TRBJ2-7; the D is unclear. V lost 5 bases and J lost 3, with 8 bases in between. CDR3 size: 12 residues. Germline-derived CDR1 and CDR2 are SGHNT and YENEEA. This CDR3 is CASSNSFYEQYF. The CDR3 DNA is TGTGCCAGCAGCAATTCCTTCTACGAGCAGTACTTC.

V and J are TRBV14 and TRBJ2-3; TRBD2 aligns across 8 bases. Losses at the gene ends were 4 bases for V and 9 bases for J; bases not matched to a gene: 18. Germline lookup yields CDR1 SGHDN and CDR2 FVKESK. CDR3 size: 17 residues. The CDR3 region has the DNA TGTGCCAGCAGCCCGTCACTCGGGGGGGCACCCCCACGAACGCAGTATTTT. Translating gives CASSPSLGGAPPRTQYF.

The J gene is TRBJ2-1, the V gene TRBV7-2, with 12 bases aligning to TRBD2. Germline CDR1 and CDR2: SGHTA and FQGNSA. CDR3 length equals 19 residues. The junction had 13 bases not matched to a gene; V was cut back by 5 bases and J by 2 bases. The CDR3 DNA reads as TGTGCCAGCAGCATACTTCCGGGACTAGCGGGCACCGCCTACAATGAGCAGTTCTTC. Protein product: CASSILPGLAGTAYNEQFF.

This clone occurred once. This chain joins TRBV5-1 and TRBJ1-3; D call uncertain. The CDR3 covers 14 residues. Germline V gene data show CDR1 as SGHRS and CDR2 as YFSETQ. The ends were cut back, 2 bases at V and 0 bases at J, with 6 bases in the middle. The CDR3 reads CASSLRDSGNTIYF. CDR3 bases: TGCGCCAGCAGCTTAAGGGACTCTGGAAACACCATATATTTT.

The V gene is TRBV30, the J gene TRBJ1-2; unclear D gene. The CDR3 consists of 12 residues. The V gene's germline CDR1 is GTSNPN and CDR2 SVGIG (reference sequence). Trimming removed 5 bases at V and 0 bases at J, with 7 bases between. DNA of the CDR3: TGTGCCTGGGGGAGCTCTAACTATGGCTACACCTTC. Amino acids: CAWGSSNYGYTF. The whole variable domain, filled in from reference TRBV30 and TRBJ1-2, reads SQTIHQWPATLVQPVGSPLSLECTVEGTSNPNLYWYRQAAGRGLQLLFYSVGIGQISSEVPQNLSASRPQDRQFILSSKKLLLSDSGFYLCAWGSSNYGYTFGSGTRLTVV.

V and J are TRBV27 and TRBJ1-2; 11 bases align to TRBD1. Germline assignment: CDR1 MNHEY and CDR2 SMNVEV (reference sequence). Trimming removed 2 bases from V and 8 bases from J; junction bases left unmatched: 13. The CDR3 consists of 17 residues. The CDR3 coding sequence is TGTGCCAGCAGTTTAAGTCGGTCCACGGGACAGGGGGGAGGCTACACCTTC. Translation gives CASSLSRSTGQGGGYTF.

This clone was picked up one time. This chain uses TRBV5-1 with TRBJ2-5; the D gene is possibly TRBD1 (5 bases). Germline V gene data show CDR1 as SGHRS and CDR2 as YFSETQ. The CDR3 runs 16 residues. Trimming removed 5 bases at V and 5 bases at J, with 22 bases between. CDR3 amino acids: CASSPLTARVGETQYF. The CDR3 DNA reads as TGCGCCAGCAGTCCTCTGACAGCCCGGGTTGGGGAGACCCAGTACTTC.

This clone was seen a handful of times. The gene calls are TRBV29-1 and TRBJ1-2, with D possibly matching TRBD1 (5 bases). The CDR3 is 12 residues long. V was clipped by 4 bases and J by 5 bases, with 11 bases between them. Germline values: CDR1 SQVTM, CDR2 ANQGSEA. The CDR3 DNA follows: TGCAGCGTTGTCCCCCCAGGGTATGGCTACACCTTC. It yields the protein CSVVPPGYGYTF.

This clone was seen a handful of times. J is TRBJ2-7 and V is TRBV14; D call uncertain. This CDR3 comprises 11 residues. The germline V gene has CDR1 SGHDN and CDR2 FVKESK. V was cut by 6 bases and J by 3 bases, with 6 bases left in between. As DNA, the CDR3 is TGTGCCAGCAGTCGAGACTACGAGCAGTACTTC. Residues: CASSRDYEQYF.

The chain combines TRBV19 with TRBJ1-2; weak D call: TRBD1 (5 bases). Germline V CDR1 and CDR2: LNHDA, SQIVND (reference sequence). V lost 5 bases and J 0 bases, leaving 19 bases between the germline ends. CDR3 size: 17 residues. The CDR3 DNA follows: TGTGCCAGTAGTGCGGTAATACGGGGCTCAGCTAACTATGGCTACACCTTC. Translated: CASSAVIRGSANYGYTF.

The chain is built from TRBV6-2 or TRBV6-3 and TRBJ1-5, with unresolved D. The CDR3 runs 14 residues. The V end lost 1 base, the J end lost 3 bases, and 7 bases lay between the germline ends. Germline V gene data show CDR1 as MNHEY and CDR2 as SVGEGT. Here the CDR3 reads CASSYLDYNQPQHF. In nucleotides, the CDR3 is TGTGCCAGCAGTTACTTGGATTACAATCAGCCCCAGCATTTT.

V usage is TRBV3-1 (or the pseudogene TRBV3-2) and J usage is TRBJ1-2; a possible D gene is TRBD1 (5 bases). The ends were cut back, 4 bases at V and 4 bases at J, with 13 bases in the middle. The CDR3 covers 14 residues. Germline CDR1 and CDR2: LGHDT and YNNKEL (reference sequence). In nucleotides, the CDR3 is TGTGCCAGCAGCCCCCCACAGGTTAGCTATGGCTACACCTTC. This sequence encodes CASSPPQVSYGYTF.

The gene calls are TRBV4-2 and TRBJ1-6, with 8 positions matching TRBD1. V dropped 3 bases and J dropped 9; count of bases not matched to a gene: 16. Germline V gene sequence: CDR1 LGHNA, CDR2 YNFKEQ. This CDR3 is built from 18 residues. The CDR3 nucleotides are TGTGCCAGCAGCCATCACATAGGGACAGGAGACTCTATTTCACCCCTCCACTTT. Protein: CASSHHIGTGDSISPLHF.

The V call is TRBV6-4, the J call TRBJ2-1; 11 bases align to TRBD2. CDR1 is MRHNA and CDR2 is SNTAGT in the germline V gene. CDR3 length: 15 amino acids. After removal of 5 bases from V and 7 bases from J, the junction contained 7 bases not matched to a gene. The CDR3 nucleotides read TGTGCCAGCAGTACCTTAGCGGGGGGGCAGAATGAGCAGTTCTTC. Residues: CASSTLAGGQNEQFF.

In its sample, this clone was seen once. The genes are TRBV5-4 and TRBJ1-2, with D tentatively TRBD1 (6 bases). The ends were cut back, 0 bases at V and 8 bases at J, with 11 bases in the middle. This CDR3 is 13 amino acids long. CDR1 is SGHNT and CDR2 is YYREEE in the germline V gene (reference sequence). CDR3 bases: TGTGCCAGCAGCTTGGCGGCAGGGGCCGGCTACACCTTC. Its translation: CASSLAAGAGYTF.

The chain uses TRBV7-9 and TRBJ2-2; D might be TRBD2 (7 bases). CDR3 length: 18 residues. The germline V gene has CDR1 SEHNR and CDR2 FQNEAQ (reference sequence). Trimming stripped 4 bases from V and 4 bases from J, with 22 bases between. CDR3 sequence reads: CASSSLLSRGAGTGELFF. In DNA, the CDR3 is TGTGCCAGCAGCTCCCTCCTTAGCCGGGGGGCCGGCACCGGGGAGCTGTTTTTT. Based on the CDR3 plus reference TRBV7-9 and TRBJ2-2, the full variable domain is DTGVSQNPRHKITKRGQNVTFRCDPISEHNRLYWYRQTLGQGPEFLTYFQNEAQLEKSRLLSDRFSAERPKGSFSTLEIQRTEQGDSAMYLCASSSLLSRGAGTGELFFGEGSRLTVL.

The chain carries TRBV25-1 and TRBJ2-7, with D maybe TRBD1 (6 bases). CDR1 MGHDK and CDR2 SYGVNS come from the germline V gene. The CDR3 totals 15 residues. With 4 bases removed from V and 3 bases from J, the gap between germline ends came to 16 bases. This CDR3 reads CASSVGETGGYEQYF. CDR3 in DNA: TGTGCCAGCAGTGTAGGAGAGACAGGCGGCTACGAGCAGTACTTC.

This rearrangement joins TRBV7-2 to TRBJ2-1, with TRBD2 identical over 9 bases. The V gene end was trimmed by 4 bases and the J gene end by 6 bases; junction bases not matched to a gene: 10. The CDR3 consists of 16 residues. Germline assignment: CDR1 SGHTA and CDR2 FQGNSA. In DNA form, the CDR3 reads TGTGCCAGCAGCTGGTATCTAGCGGGAATTGGCAATGAGCAGTTCTTC. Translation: CASSWYLAGIGNEQFF.

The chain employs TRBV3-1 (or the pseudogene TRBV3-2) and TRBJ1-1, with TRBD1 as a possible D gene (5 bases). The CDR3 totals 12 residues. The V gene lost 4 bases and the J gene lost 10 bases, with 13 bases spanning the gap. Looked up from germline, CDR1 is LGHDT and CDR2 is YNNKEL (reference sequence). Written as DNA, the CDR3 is TGTGCCAGCAGCCCGCGGGGGGATAGAGCTTTCTTT. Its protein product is CASSPRGDRAFF.

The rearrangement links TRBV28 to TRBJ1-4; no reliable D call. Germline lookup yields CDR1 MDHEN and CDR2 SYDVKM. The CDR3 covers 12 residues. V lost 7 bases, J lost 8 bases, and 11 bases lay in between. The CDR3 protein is CASTRYFEKLFF. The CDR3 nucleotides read TGTGCCAGCACCCGGTATTTCGAAAAACTGTTTTTT. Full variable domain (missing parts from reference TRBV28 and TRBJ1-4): DVKVTQSSRYLVKRTGEKVFLECVQDMDHENMFWYRQDPGLGLRLIYFSYDVKMKEKGDIPEGYSVSREKKERFSLILESASTNQTSMYLCASTRYFEKLFFGSGTQLSVL.

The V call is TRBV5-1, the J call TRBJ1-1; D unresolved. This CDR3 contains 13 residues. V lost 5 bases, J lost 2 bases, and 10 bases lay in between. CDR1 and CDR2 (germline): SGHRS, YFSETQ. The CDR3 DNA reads TGCGCCAGCAGAAAGACGGAAAACACTGAAGCTTTCTTT. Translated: CASRKTENTEAFF.

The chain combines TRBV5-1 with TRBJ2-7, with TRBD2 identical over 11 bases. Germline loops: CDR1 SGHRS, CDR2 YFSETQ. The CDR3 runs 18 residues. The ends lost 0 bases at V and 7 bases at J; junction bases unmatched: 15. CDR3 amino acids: CASSLGLAGTRDFGEQYF. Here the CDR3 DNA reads TGCGCCAGCAGCTTGGGACTAGCGGGGACGAGGGACTTCGGGGAGCAGTACTTC. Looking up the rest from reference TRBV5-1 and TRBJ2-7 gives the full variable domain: KAGVTQTPRYLIKTRGQQVTLSCSPISGHRSVSWYQQTPGQGLQFLFEYFSETQRNKGNFPGRFSGRQFSNSRSEMNVSTLELGDSALYLCASSLGLAGTRDFGEQYFGPGTRLTVT.